Below are 29 T cell receptor beta chains sequenced from a single sample in a study of cytomegalovirus exposure and HLA in healthy donors. Amplification used 60 Vbeta primers and 13 Jbeta primers. Data came from immunoSEQ multiplex PCR; TCRdb stores just in-frame clones and leaves some out. The sample yields 130,000 to 150,000 clones, 60% to 85% seen once. Sequencing was performed on PBMCs. These receptors all stem from a man aged 40-55 years in good health and CMV-seropositive.

The CDR3 DNA sequence: TGTGCCAGTAGTATGTTAAACCCACACGAAGGGGAGCTGTTTTTT. It encodes CASSMLNPHEGELFF. This rearrangement joins TRBV19 to TRBJ2-2; D is uncertain. V lost 3 bases, J lost 8 bases, and 16 bases lay in between. CDR1 and CDR2 from the germline V gene are LNHDA and SQIVND (reference sequence). The CDR3 has 15 amino acids.

J is TRBJ2-5 and V is TRBV10-3; a weak D match, TRBD2 (5 bases). Germline CDR1 ENHRY, CDR2 SYGVKD. The CDR3 sequence is 13 residues long. The V and J ends lost 7 bases and 5 bases respectively, with 14 bases between them. CDR3: CAINGENGETQYF. The CDR3 DNA reads TGTGCCATCAACGGGGAAAACGGGGAGACCCAGTACTTC.

The table lists this clone with a few counts. The rearrangement joins TRBV4-3 to TRBJ2-1; 7 bases align to TRBD2. CDR3 length: 17 residues. Germline trimming cut 2 bases from V and 4 bases from J; bases unmatched to any gene: 11. Germline loops: CDR1 LGHNA, CDR2 YSLEER. CDR3 residues: CASSQYLAAPTYNEQFF. CDR3 nucleotides: TGCGCCAGCAGCCAATACCTAGCGGCCCCAACTTACAATGAGCAGTTCTTC.

This clone has just one count. The chain combines TRBV5-4 with TRBJ2-7; 7 bases map to TRBD2. This CDR3 has 14 residues. Trimming took 0 bases from V and 6 from J; bases not matched to a gene: 6. Germline-derived CDR1 and CDR2 are SGHNT and YYREEE (reference sequence). CDR3 in DNA: TGTGCCAGCAGCTTGGGAGGGAGGGCCAGCGAGCAGTACTTC. Residues: CASSLGGRASEQYF.

This chain links TRBV6-1 with TRBJ2-7; 7 nucleotides line up with TRBD2. The length of the CDR3 is 12 residues. Germline V gene sequence: CDR1 MNHNS, CDR2 SASEGT. Germline trimming cut 1 base from V and 11 bases from J; bases unmatched to any gene: 5. The CDR3 region has the DNA TGTGCCAGCAGTGAAGTAGGGAGGGTAAAGTACTTC. Encoded protein: CASSEVGRVKYF.

The V and J genes are TRBV4-3 and TRBJ1-2; D is uncertain. The CDR3 contains 15 residues. Between the trimmed V and J ends, which lost 1 base and 4 bases, there was a span of 13 bases. Germline loops: CDR1 LGHNA, CDR2 YSLEER. CDR3 amino acids: CASSQALETLYGYTF. CDR3 nucleotides: TGCGCCAGCAGCCAAGCCCTGGAGACCCTCTATGGCTACACCTTC.

The V and J genes are TRBV6-5 and TRBJ1-2, with D perhaps TRBD1 (5 bases). Trimming removed 5 bases from V and 8 bases from J, with 15 bases in between. The CDR3 contains 13 residues. CDR1 is MNHEY and CDR2 is SVGAGI in the germline V gene. CDR3 sequence: CASSRQKSEGYTF. CDR3 nucleotides: TGTGCCAGCAGTAGACAGAAATCGGAAGGCTACACCTTC.

This chain links TRBV4-3 with TRBJ2-7; weak D call: TRBD1 (6 bases). The CDR3 extends over 12 amino acids. V lost 5 bases and J lost 5, with 10 bases in between. Germline assignment: CDR1 LGHNA and CDR2 YSLEER. CDR3 in amino acids: CASSNRDNEQYF. CDR3 nucleotides: TGCGCCAGCAGCAACAGGGATAACGAGCAGTACTTC.

The rearrangement links TRBV2 to TRBJ2-2; 11 bases are a match to TRBD1. With 0 bases clipped from V and 7 bases from J, the junction kept 4 bases outside the gene matches. The CDR3 length is 16 residues. Germline CDR1 and CDR2: SNHLY and FYNNEI. The CDR3 coding sequence is TGTGCCAGCAGTGAAGCAGGGACAGGGGGAATCGGGGAGCTGTTTTTT. It encodes CASSEAGTGGIGELFF.

The gene calls are TRBV7-3 and TRBJ2-3, with a possible D match to TRBD1 (8 bases). The CDR3 sequence is 14 residues long. V shed 5 bases and J shed 6 bases, with 15 bases lying between them. The germline gives CDR1 SGHTA, CDR2 FQGTGA. The CDR3 nucleotides read TGTGCCAGCAGCGACAGGGGAGGGGGGGATACGCAGTATTTT. Its protein is CASSDRGGGDTQYF.

This clone turned up a few times. A junction end diverges from the germline sequence, so it may reflect a read error. The rearrangement links TRBV5-1 to TRBJ2-7; 14 positions match TRBD2. The V gene's germline CDR1 is SGHRS and CDR2 YFSETQ. CDR3 length: 14 residues. The CDR3 here is CASSPGLAGDEQYF. In nucleotides, the CDR3 is TGTGCCAGCAGCCCGGGACTAGCGGGAGACGAGCAGTACTTC.

The chain couples TRBV18 to TRBJ1-5; 7 nucleotides match TRBD1. This CDR3 is 15 amino acids long. V lost 3 bases and J lost 3; bases outside the gene matches: 5. Germline V gene sequence: CDR1 KGHSH, CDR2 LQKENI. The CDR3 DNA is TGTGCCAGCTCACCCGGGACAGAATACAATCAGCCCCAGCATTTT. Amino acids: CASSPGTEYNQPQHF.

The table lists this clone with a few counts. DNA of the CDR3: TGTGCCAGCAGTTACTCGAGTGGGGAGGGAGGGTTGGGGCAGTTCTTC. Amino acid sequence: CASSYSSGEGGLGQFF. The J gene is TRBJ2-1, the V gene TRBV6-5, with 7 bases lining up with TRBD2. After removal of 0 bases from V and 12 bases from J, the junction contained 14 bases not matched to a gene. CDR3 length: 16 amino acids. Looked up from germline, CDR1 is MNHEY and CDR2 is SVGAGI.

V gene TRBV7-2 combines with J gene TRBJ2-5, with 10 bases lining up with TRBD2. Germline CDR1 and CDR2: SGHTA and FQGNSA. With V trimmed by 0 bases and J by 4 bases, 5 bases remained unmatched. The CDR3 has 16 residues. The CDR3 here is CASSLALAGVAETQYF. In nucleotides, the CDR3 is TGTGCCAGCAGCTTAGCCCTAGCGGGAGTCGCAGAGACCCAGTACTTC.

J is TRBJ1-1 and V is TRBV18; TRBD1 matches 7 bases. Germline trimming cut 3 bases from V and 8 bases from J; bases unmatched to any gene: 3. The germline CDR1 and CDR2 sequences are KGHSH and LQKENI. The CDR3 has 12 residues. The CDR3 coding sequence is TGTGCCAGCTCACCGCCGGGACAGGAAGCTTTCTTT. Its protein product is CASSPPGQEAFF.

This clone was recorded only once. The rearrangement joins TRBV2 to TRBJ1-4; TRBD1 matches at 8 bases. CDR1 and CDR2 from the germline V gene are SNHLY and FYNNEI. The CDR3 is made up of 15 amino acids. V was clipped by 5 bases and J by 2 bases; unmatched bases: 4. Written as DNA, the CDR3 is TGTGCCAGCAGTAAAGACAGGGGCACTAATGAAAAACTGTTTTTT. Translating it yields CASSKDRGTNEKLFF.

Only one count was recorded for this clone. The chain couples TRBV11-2 to TRBJ1-6; the D gene is possibly TRBD1 (5 bases). The CDR3 loop spans 16 amino acids. In germline, CDR1 is SGHAT, CDR2 FQNNGV. With 1 base removed from V and 2 bases from J, the gap between germline ends came to 9 bases. The CDR3 coding sequence is TGTGCCAGCAGCTTAGGTCAGGACACCTATAATTCACCCCTCCACTTT. As protein: CASSLGQDTYNSPLHF.

The chain has TRBV15 and TRBJ2-5, with 7 bases matching TRBD2. The germline V gene encodes CDR1 LNHNV and CDR2 YYDKDF (reference sequence). The CDR3 is made up of 16 amino acids. Trimming cost V 1 base and J 1 base; bases outside gene matches: 6. CDR3 in amino acids: CATSRVGDYLQETQYF. CDR3 nucleotides: TGTGCCACCAGCAGAGTGGGGGACTACCTCCAAGAGACCCAGTACTTC.

The genes are TRBV11-2 and TRBJ2-7; 9 nucleotides agree with TRBD2. The trim removed 1 base at V and 4 bases at J, leaving 5 bases unmatched. CDR1 is SGHAT, CDR2 FQNNGV, per germline. The CDR3 totals 15 residues. The CDR3 coding sequence is TGTGCCAGCAGCTTAGTTGGGACTAGCTATTACGAGCAGTACTTC. It specifies CASSLVGTSYYEQYF. The full variable domain, completed using reference TRBV11-2 and TRBJ2-7, is EAGVAQSPRYKIIEKRQSVAFWCNPISGHATLYWYQQILGQGPKLLIQFQNNGVVDDSQLPKDRFSAERLKGVDSTLKIQPAKLEDSAVYLCASSLVGTSYYEQYFGPGTRLTVT.

This chain links TRBV19 with TRBJ1-5; a possible D gene is TRBD1 (6 bases). This CDR3 contains 16 residues. Germline values: CDR1 LNHDA, CDR2 SQIVND (reference sequence). V lost 2 bases to trimming and J lost 0 bases, with 11 bases between them. Here the CDR3 reads CASSIRTDYSNQPQHF. The CDR3 nucleotides are TGTGCCAGTAGTATACGGACAGATTATAGCAATCAGCCCCAGCATTTT.

The rearrangement links TRBV5-8 to TRBJ2-1; 14 bases match TRBD2. This CDR3 comprises 17 residues. Per the germline V gene, CDR1 is SGHTS and CDR2 is YDEGEE. V gave up 4 bases and J gave up 9 bases; unmatched junction bases: 12. The CDR3 here is CASSRAGTSGSIGEQFF. Here the CDR3 DNA reads TGTGCCAGCAGCAGAGCCGGGACTAGCGGGAGCATAGGTGAGCAGTTCTTC.

The V call is TRBV5-1, the J call TRBJ2-7; 7 bases map to TRBD1. Germline V CDR1 and CDR2: SGHRS, YFSETQ. The V gene end was trimmed by 4 bases and the J gene end by 6 bases; junction bases not matched to a gene: 13. This CDR3 has 15 amino acids. CDR3 protein: CASSPPGQLNLEQYF. The CDR3 nucleotides are TGCGCCAGCAGCCCACCGGGACAGTTGAACCTCGAGCAGTACTTC.

This clone came up once. The chain links TRBV29-1 to TRBJ2-3, with TRBD1 as a possible D gene (6 bases). The CDR3 loop spans 13 amino acids. V was shortened by 7 bases and J by 1 base, with 12 bases between the two germline ends. Germline-derived CDR1 and CDR2 are SQVTM and ANQGSEA. The CDR3 DNA follows: TGCAGCGGAAACAGGGTGGGCACAGATACGCAGTATTTT. It is translated as CSGNRVGTDTQYF.

J is TRBJ2-1 and V is TRBV7-6, with D tentatively TRBD1 (5 bases). In germline, CDR1 is SGHVS, CDR2 FNYEAQ. V gave up 5 bases and J gave up 6 bases, with 8 bases separating them. The CDR3 is 12 residues long. CDR3 loop: CASSQGVNEQFF. Here the CDR3 DNA reads TGTGCCAGCAGCCAAGGGGTCAATGAGCAGTTCTTC.

The genes are TRBV28 and TRBJ1-1; 7 positions agree with TRBD1. This CDR3 comprises 16 residues. Germline V lookup: CDR1 MDHEN, CDR2 SYDVKM. The trim removed 4 bases at V and 1 base at J, leaving 9 bases unmatched. The CDR3 is CASSSGTELENTEAFF. In DNA form, the CDR3 reads TGTGCCAGCAGTTCGGGGACAGAGCTTGAGAACACTGAAGCTTTCTTT.

The chain is built from TRBV27 and TRBJ2-5; the D gene is possibly TRBD2 (6 bases). The length of the CDR3 is 15 residues. CDR1 is MNHEY, CDR2 SMNVEV, per germline (reference sequence). V was trimmed by 2 bases and J by 3 bases, leaving 13 bases between them. For the CDR3, the DNA is TGTGCCAGCAGTTTAACCGGGGACTGGGAAGAGACCCAGTACTTC. This gives the protein CASSLTGDWEETQYF.

The DNA for the CDR3 is TGTGCCAGCAGCTCCCGAGCGGGCCTAGCTCCAGATACGCAGTATTTT. It is translated as CASSSRAGLAPDTQYF. The V gene is TRBV7-3, the J gene TRBJ2-3, with D perhaps TRBD2 (6 bases). Between the trimmed V and J ends, which lost 4 bases and 4 bases, there was a span of 18 bases. Germline lookup yields CDR1 SGHTA and CDR2 FQGTGA. The CDR3 has 16 amino acids.

This chain links TRBV28 with TRBJ1-4, with 8 positions matching TRBD1. Germline V lookup: CDR1 MDHEN, CDR2 SYDVKM. This CDR3 comprises 14 residues. V was pared by 6 bases and J by 8 bases, with 8 bases of the junction left unmatched. In DNA form, the CDR3 reads TGTGCCAGCAGCCGGGGACAGGAGGGGGAAAAACTGTTTTTT. This sequence encodes CASSRGQEGEKLFF.

The chain has TRBV4-1 and TRBJ2-7; 9 nucleotides agree with TRBD2. V shed 4 bases and J 3 bases; nucleotides not matched to a gene: 22. The germline gives CDR1 MGHRA, CDR2 YSYEKL. This CDR3 is built from 20 residues. CDR3 protein: CASSPTLVGGASGNRYEQYF. CDR3 DNA: TGCGCCAGCAGCCCGACGTTAGTAGGCGGTGCTAGCGGGAACCGCTACGAGCAGTACTTC.